This TCR beta chain was identified in a study of blood T cell repertoires in COVID-19. Per the study methods: It was from reference gene primer amplification that nucleated cell counts were estimated. Repertoires were generated with immunoSEQ multiplex PCR, while TCRdb's copy carries only in-frame clones and drops some. V, J and clone size reflect that table, while D and trimming were determined from the DNA. Among approximately 33,000 clones, roughly three quarters were seen once, and the ten largest hold approximately 16%. Germline-derived CDR1 and CDR2 are SGHAT and FQNNGV. Losses at the gene ends were 5 bases for V and 5 bases for J; bases not matched to a gene: 10. This CDR3 spans 15 amino acids.

The sequence was collected from a man between 65 and 85 years old with acute or convalescent COVID-19. The rearrangement joins TRBV11-2 to TRBJ2-7; 9 bases align to TRBD2. The sequenced sample consisted of peripheral blood. The CDR3 here is CASSRLVAGADEQYF. CDR3 bases: TGTGCCAGCAGCCGCCTGGTAGCGGGAGCCGACGAGCAGTACTTC.